Listed below are T cell receptor beta chains from one sample, sequenced in a study of control samples from healthy donors and cancer patients. Generated by immunoSEQ multiplex PCR, the TCRdb table keeps only in-frame clones and is missing some. The repertoire holds 150,000 to 200,000 clones, with roughly nine tenths as singletons. The sequenced sample consisted of blood. The source of these receptors is a woman in her twenties or thirties in good health. Both conserved end residues are part of each CDR3. Fields, in order: J gene, D gene, clone size, V gene, CDR3 DNA, CDR3 protein. A D gene is named only where the DNA matches it firmly. Clone size is given for some rows only: seen once, a few or many times, or a class if the clone is expanded.

j_call: TRBJ1-1; d_call: TRBD1; clone_size: NA; v_call: TRBV18; cdr3_nt: TGTGCCAGCTCACCACCGTCAGGGGGCCGGGTGAACACTGAAGCTTTCTTT; cdr3_aa: CASSPPSGGRVNTEAFF
j_call: TRBJ1-4; d_call: NA; clone_size: NA; v_call: TRBV10-3; cdr3_nt: TGTGCCATCAGCGGGACGGATAATGAAAAACTGTTTTTT; cdr3_aa: CAISGTDNEKLFF
j_call: TRBJ1-4; d_call: NA; clone_size: NA; v_call: TRBV5-1; cdr3_nt: TGCGCCAGCAGCTTGGGAGGGGGGGCGAAGGAAAAACTGTTTTTT; cdr3_aa: CASSLGGGAKEKLFF
j_call: TRBJ1-3; d_call: NA; clone_size: NA; v_call: TRBV9; cdr3_nt: TGTGCCAGCAGCGTAGGAGGGAAGAACACCATATATTTT; cdr3_aa: CASSVGGKNTIYF
j_call: TRBJ1-2; d_call: NA; clone_size: once; v_call: TRBV19; cdr3_nt: TGTGCCACCTCCGACAGAACAGCTAACTATGGCTACACCTTC; cdr3_aa: CATSDRTANYGYTF
j_call: TRBJ2-5; d_call: TRBD2; clone_size: NA; v_call: TRBV11-3; cdr3_nt: TGTGCCAGCAGCCAGACTAGCGGGAGCGTTGGGACCCAGTACTTC; cdr3_aa: CASSQTSGSVGTQYF
j_call: TRBJ2-5; d_call: NA; clone_size: NA; v_call: TRBV7-2; cdr3_nt: TGTGCCAGCAGCTTAGACAGGGCTGAGACCCAGTACTTC; cdr3_aa: CASSLDRAETQYF
j_call: TRBJ2-1; d_call: NA; clone_size: NA; v_call: TRBV13; cdr3_nt: TGTGCCAGCAGCCCCTCCTCCCCCTCCTACAATGAGCAGTTCTTC; cdr3_aa: CASSPSSPSYNEQFF
j_call: TRBJ1-5; d_call: NA; clone_size: NA; v_call: TRBV21-1; cdr3_nt: TGTGCCAGCAGCAACGGACAGGTCAATCAGCCCCAGCATTTT; cdr3_aa: CASSNGQVNQPQHF
j_call: TRBJ1-4; d_call: NA; clone_size: few; v_call: TRBV7-2; cdr3_nt: TGTGCCAGCAGCTTAGACAGGGCAACTAATGAAAAACTGTTTTTT; cdr3_aa: CASSLDRATNEKLFF
j_call: TRBJ2-2; d_call: NA; clone_size: NA; v_call: TRBV7-3; cdr3_nt: TGTGCCAGCAGCTTACGAGGGACGGCCGGGGAGCTGTTTTTT; cdr3_aa: CASSLRGTAGELFF
j_call: TRBJ2-3; d_call: TRBD1; clone_size: NA; v_call: TRBV19; cdr3_nt: TGTGCCAGTAGTATTCGGACAGGGGGTACAGATACGCAGTATTTT; cdr3_aa: CASSIRTGGTDTQYF
j_call: TRBJ1-1; d_call: NA; clone_size: NA; v_call: TRBV11-2; cdr3_nt: TGTGCCAGCAGCTTCGGGGGAACTGAAGCTTTCTTT; cdr3_aa: CASSFGGTEAFF
j_call: TRBJ2-1; d_call: NA; clone_size: NA; v_call: TRBV27; cdr3_nt: TGTGCCAGCAGTTTAGGCAATGAGCAGTTCTTC; cdr3_aa: CASSLGNEQFF
j_call: TRBJ2-7; d_call: TRBD1; clone_size: NA; v_call: TRBV7-2; cdr3_nt: TGTGCCAGCAGCTTAGGGGGACAGGTCCCTACCTACGAGCAGTACTTC; cdr3_aa: CASSLGGQVPTYEQYF
j_call: TRBJ2-7; d_call: NA; clone_size: NA; v_call: TRBV6-5; cdr3_nt: TGTGCCAGCATGGAGGGTGAAGTCGACGAGCAGTACTTC; cdr3_aa: CASMEGEVDEQYF
j_call: TRBJ1-1; d_call: NA; clone_size: NA; v_call: TRBV7-3; cdr3_nt: TGTGCCAGCAGCCGAAACAGCGACACTGAAGCTTTCTTT; cdr3_aa: CASSRNSDTEAFF
j_call: TRBJ1-6; d_call: TRBD1; clone_size: once; v_call: TRBV11-2; cdr3_nt: TGTGCCAGCAGCCTCGGACAGGGGTGGTCACCCCTCCACTTT; cdr3_aa: CASSLGQGWSPLHF
j_call: TRBJ1-1; d_call: TRBD1; clone_size: NA; v_call: TRBV5-4; cdr3_nt: TGTGCCAGCAGCCGGGACAGGTCTTTCACTGAAGCTTTCTTT; cdr3_aa: CASSRDRSFTEAFF
j_call: TRBJ2-5; d_call: NA; clone_size: NA; v_call: TRBV7-9; cdr3_nt: TGTGCCAGCAGCTTAGGGGGCAGGGGGGGCCAAGAGACCCAGTACTTC; cdr3_aa: CASSLGGRGGQETQYF
j_call: TRBJ2-1; d_call: TRBD2; clone_size: NA; v_call: TRBV11-1; cdr3_nt: TGTGCCAGCAGCTGGACTAGCGGGAGCAATGAGCAGTTCTTC; cdr3_aa: CASSWTSGSNEQFF